The 8 T cell receptor beta chains given below trace back to one sample, sequenced in a study of cytomegalovirus exposure and HLA in healthy donors. In the PCR, 60 Vbeta and 13 Jbeta primers were used. Assay: immunoSEQ multiplex PCR; the TCRdb copy retains only in-frame clones and omits some. The table includes around 200,000 clones, approximately 85% detected once. The source material was PBMCs. These receptors all stem from a woman between 18 and 29 years old in good health and CMV-seronegative.

The chain joins TRBV28 to TRBJ1-2, with a weak D call TRBD1 (6 bases). Trimming cost V 3 bases and J 5 bases, with 10 bases left between them. Per germline, CDR1 MDHEN and CDR2 SYDVKM. This CDR3 spans 13 amino acids. CDR3 loop: CASSFHRVYGYTF. Here the CDR3 DNA reads TGTGCCAGCAGTTTCCACAGGGTGTATGGCTACACCTTC.

V is TRBV2 and J is TRBJ2-7, with 11 bases aligning to TRBD2. J lost 3 bases, V lost 6 bases, and 19 bases had no gene match. The CDR3 totals 19 residues. Germline V gives CDR1 SNHLY, CDR2 FYNNEI. DNA for the CDR3: TGTGCCAGCAGGACTAGCGGGGTTTTTCAGAACTACAAACACTACGAGCAGTACTTC. The encoded protein is CASRTSGVFQNYKHYEQYF.

V usage is TRBV27 and J usage is TRBJ1-1; D unclear. The V end was cut by 5 bases, the J end by 10 bases, with 14 bases between. The CDR3 extends over 12 amino acids. Per germline, CDR1 MNHEY and CDR2 SMNVEV (reference sequence). As DNA, the CDR3 is TGTGCCAGCAGTCTACCATCGGGAACAGCTTTCTTT. Its protein product is CASSLPSGTAFF.

V usage is TRBV27 and J usage is TRBJ2-1; TRBD1 might be the D (6 bases). V dropped 6 bases and J dropped 3 bases, with 12 bases sitting between them. The CDR3 length is 14 residues. CDR1 MNHEY and CDR2 SMNVEV come from the germline V gene (reference sequence). CDR3 bases: TGTGCCAGCAGCGGACAGAACAACTACAATGAGCAGTTCTTC. It is translated as CASSGQNNYNEQFF.

This chain links TRBV5-1 with TRBJ2-1; TRBD2 aligns across 13 bases. Trimming took 4 bases from V and 3 from J; bases not matched to a gene: 4. This CDR3 has 16 residues. The V gene's germline CDR1 is SGHRS and CDR2 YFSETQ. The CDR3: CASSPGLAGDYNEQFF. DNA of the CDR3: TGCGCCAGCAGCCCTGGACTAGCGGGGGACTACAATGAGCAGTTCTTC.

V is TRBV15 and J is TRBJ1-1; D is possibly TRBD1 (5 bases). The CDR3 has 15 residues. Germline V CDR1 and CDR2: LNHNV, YYDKDF (reference sequence). V shed 0 bases and J shed 7 bases, with 15 bases lying between them. CDR3 nucleotide sequence: TGTGCCACCAGCAGAGATATGGACAAAGAGCTTGAAGCTTTCTTT. It is translated as CATSRDMDKELEAFF.

The chain recombines TRBV19 with TRBJ2-3; 9 nucleotides align to TRBD2. From germline, CDR1 is LNHDA and CDR2 SQIVND (reference sequence). With 7 bases clipped from V and 4 bases from J, the junction kept 3 bases outside the gene matches. CDR3 length: 13 residues. The chain's CDR3 is CASKGLAPDTQYF. The CDR3 nucleotides are TGTGCCAGTAAGGGACTAGCCCCAGATACGCAGTATTTT.

The V call is TRBV5-6, the J call TRBJ2-7, with TRBD1 matching 8 bases. CDR1 is SGHDT and CDR2 is YYEEEE in the germline V gene. V was clipped by 8 bases and J by 3 bases; unmatched bases: 13. This CDR3 comprises 15 residues. CDR3 nucleotides: TGTGCCAGTCGCCGAACGTGGACAGGGAACTACGAGCAGTACTTC. Translation gives CASRRTWTGNYEQYF.